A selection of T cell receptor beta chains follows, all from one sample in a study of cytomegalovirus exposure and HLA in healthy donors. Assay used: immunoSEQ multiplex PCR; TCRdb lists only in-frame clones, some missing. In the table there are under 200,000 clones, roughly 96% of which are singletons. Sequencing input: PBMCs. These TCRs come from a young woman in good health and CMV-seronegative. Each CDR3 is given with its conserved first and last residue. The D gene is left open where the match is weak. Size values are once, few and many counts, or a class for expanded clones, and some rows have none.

CASSPGTAAYGYTF TGTGCCAGCAGCCCCGGGACAGCCGCCTATGGCTACACCTTC TRBJ1-2 TRBD1 NA TRBV5-6
CASTRLNSPLHF TGTGCCAGCACGCGGCTGAATTCACCCCTCCACTTT TRBJ1-6 NA NA TRBV6-1
CASILRGDTEAFF TGTGCCAGCATCCTCAGGGGGGACACTGAAGCTTTCTTT TRBJ1-1 TRBD1 NA TRBV6-1
CASSQATSGVFNNEQFF TGTGCCAGCAGCCAGGCAACTAGCGGGGTATTCAACAATGAGCAGTTCTTC TRBJ2-1 TRBD2 medium-sized TRBV14
CASSQRQGDYGYTF TGCGCCAGCAGCCAACGCCAGGGGGACTATGGCTACACCTTC TRBJ1-2 TRBD1 NA TRBV4-1
CASSDSSTNEKLFF TGTGCCAGCAGCGACAGCTCAACTAATGAAAAACTGTTTTTT TRBJ1-4 NA NA TRBV9
CASSLNSGGEPSSYNEQFF TGTGCCAGCAGCCTCAATAGCGGGGGGGAACCTAGCTCCTACAATGAGCAGTTCTTC TRBJ2-1 TRBD2 NA TRBV7-2
CASSLATDGNSPLHF TGTGCCAGCTCACTAGCGACCGACGGAAATTCACCCCTCCACTTT TRBJ1-6 NA NA TRBV18
CASSLLSWSGTGVGEQYF TGCGCCAGCAGCTTGTTATCTTGGAGTGGTACAGGGGTGGGAGAGCAGTACTTC TRBJ2-7 TRBD1 NA TRBV5-1
CASSVKTATGELFF TGTGCCAGCAGTGTAAAGACAGCCACCGGGGAGCTGTTTTTT TRBJ2-2 NA once TRBV2
CASNSGGSYNEQFF TGTGCCAGCAATAGCGGGGGATCTTACAATGAGCAGTTCTTC TRBJ2-1 TRBD2 NA TRBV7-2
CASSLGAGIDGYTF TGTGCCAGCAGCTTGGGCGCGGGGATCGACGGCTACACCTTC TRBJ1-2 NA NA TRBV5-4
CASSGGKGSSTDTQYF TGTGCCAGCAGTGGTGGAAAGGGGTCTAGCACAGATACGCAGTATTTT TRBJ2-3 NA NA TRBV25-1
CATSREPGTGFTEAFF TGTGCCACCAGCAGAGAACCCGGGACAGGGTTCACTGAAGCTTTCTTT TRBJ1-1 TRBD1 once TRBV15